Sequencing of this TCR beta chain was carried out in a study of cytomegalovirus exposure and HLA in healthy donors listed by TCRdb under 2017. With regard to the full study: An earlier analysis of several hundred of the donors reported roughly 300 Gb of sequence data and around 110 million unique TCR beta sequences from some 180 million T cells. Rather than using new phenotypic data, the later analysis identified candidate immune exposures from TCR beta sequences and from how often those sequences occurred across donors. Every repertoire in the discovery cohort had been generated on one and the same sequencing platform. An earlier analysis of approximately 640 of the donors applied high-throughput TCR beta sequencing to assess whether each TCR beta V gene segment acted as functional or pseudogenic. A separate validation cohort of about 110 different subjects was used in addition to the roughly 640-subject first cohort. Typing coverage differed by locus: A, B, C, DRB1 and DQB1 were typed in roughly 620-630 donors, DQA1 in about 500, DPA1 in 606, and DPB1 in 450 to 490. HLA typing covered class I and class II loci at four-digit resolution. Donor age, sex, ethnicity and CMV serostatus were compiled alongside the repertoire data. High-throughput TCR immunosequencing, statistical association of individual TCRs with disease status, and machine learning were combined to predict cytomegalovirus infection status. A later analysis re-analyzed previously published TCR beta repertoires from approximately 700 donors and added high-resolution HLA genotyping to study TCR occurrence patterns. The T cell repertoires of 670 or so subjects were profiled by immunosequencing and related to cytomegalovirus serostatus. Among the approximately 430 genotyped donors, approximately 77% belonged to the genetic ancestry cluster associated with self-reported Caucasian donors. Roughly 300 gigabases of sequencing data and approximately 84 million unique TCR sequences were included in an early release covering about 620 HLA-typed donors. The study was designed to test whether signatures of past pathogen exposure could be identified by cataloging public T cell receptors. In a later genetic analysis, genome-wide SNP genotypes for about 55% of the roughly 700 donors were used, and that subset was treated as a discovery cohort. Because of strong linkage in the cohort, a few DR-DQ haplotypes were treated as single units for association and clustering. On average, around 200,000 unique TCR beta nucleotide sequences were sequenced per donor among 398 genotyped donors of the cohort, with roughly a sixth of those sequences being non-productive. On the study overall, not on this receptor specifically: In vitro tests confirmed that a few of the cytomegalovirus-associated TCR beta chains recognize cytomegalovirus antigens. Most TCR sequences were observed very rarely across donors, whereas some public TCRs were present in many individuals. Immune exposure information for the cohort was limited to CMV serostatus. The study gave a list of over 150 TCR beta chains associated with cytomegalovirus. A later analysis reported that several top co-occurrence clusters appeared linked to parvovirus B19, influenza, CMV and Epstein-Barr virus. In a later analysis, most CMV-associated TCR beta chains were found to appear HLA-restricted, with HLA associations seemingly driven largely by CMV exposure. Sequencing depth was assumed to be roughly uniform across donors in the presence/absence analyses, though that assumption may not hold. A further reported finding was that TCR beta sequences accurately predicted the HLA-A and HLA-B alleles for most subjects in the first cohort. In an earlier analysis of some 540 of the donors, most TCR beta V segments appeared in productive rearrangements about 87% or about 30% of the time, broadly matching IMGT annotations. An association between a missense DCLRE1C variant and V-gene and J-gene trimming of TCR beta chains was found in a later genetic analysis and replicated in an independent cohort. A cluster of highly shared sequence variants was judged likely to be a technical artifact of the sequencing pipeline. In a later analysis, HLA-associated TCR beta chains showed more clonal expansion and lower generation probabilities than non-associated chains that were equally common. Linkage disequilibrium might explain the correlated functional status among segregating V segments, but an unknown experimental factor could not be ruled out. Because counts were too low, more than 15 rarely observed V segments, including chromosome 9 orphons, were excluded from the earlier analysis of several hundred of the donors. In a later analysis, TCR association rates were found to vary across HLA loci, with the most associated TCRs seen for DRB1 alleles and the fewest for HLA-C alleles. HLA typing was unavailable for some donors at each locus, so association tests used only the typed subset. Strong co-occurrence of HLA alleles, especially DR and DQ, made assigning TCR associations to individual alleles difficult. In both the original and validation cohorts, the classifier was reported to diagnose cytomegalovirus status with high specificity and sensitivity. According to a later genetic analysis, donors in an Asian-associated ancestry cluster had fewer N-insertions in productive TCRs than the approximately 610-donor mean. According to the authors, the approach could potentially be generalized to other disease states and immunological phenotypes. Some IMGT-functional V segments, including TRBV6-2 and TRBV6-3, could not be told apart with the 87-base-pair reads, so those segments were excluded. Only TCR beta chains were sequenced in this cohort, and the absence of alpha or paired-chain data limited detectable features. Specific HLA alleles were associated with some 15,000 TCR beta sequences at a false discovery rate of 0.05 in a later analysis.

CDR1 and CDR2 were assigned from the germline V gene as SGHVS and FQNEAQ. Relative to germline, V is missing 5 bases and J is missing 7 bases, with 13 bases of the junction outside any gene match. The CDR3 holds 15 amino acids from the cysteine to the phenylalanine. Of all the DNA, just the CDR3 is kept, 45 bases in frame from base 1. The cohort comprised 666 healthy bone marrow donors. At the time of sampling, every cohort member was nominally healthy, though immune exposures that went unrecorded were likely present. The donor was CMV seropositive and was included in the group of 300 or so seropositive cohort members. Each donor provided a peripheral blood sample, and peripheral blood mononuclear cells were used for TCR beta sequencing. The Qiagen DNeasy Blood Extraction Kit was used to extract genomic DNA from the blood cell samples. Preparation of the library involved the immunoSEQ multiplex PCR assay. For the multiplex PCR, a mixture combining 60 forward primers for TCR Vbeta segments and 13 reverse primers for TCR Jbeta segments was used. The CDR3 region of rearranged TCR beta genes was amplified from genomic DNA with a multiplex PCR assay. Amplified TCR beta libraries were sequenced as 87-base-pair reads on the Illumina HiSeq System. Turning to the authors' computational methods: A later analysis counted some 80 million unique TCR beta chains across the 650 to 800 repertoires, and 10 million to 12 million of these chains were shared by at least two donors. Raw reads were error-corrected and collapsed into unique sequences by a nearest-neighbor algorithm in which closely related sequences were merged to remove PCR and sequencing errors. CDR3 sequences were aligned to IMGT reference sequences to assign V, D and J gene segments. Each retained sequence needed at least a six-nucleotide match to both a V gene segment and a J gene segment. Rearrangements were classified as productive when the CDR3 lacked stop codons and remained in frame with V and J, and all other rearrangements were classified as non-productive. Following IMGT convention, CDR3 was defined as the stretch from the second conserved V-encoded cysteine up to the conserved J-encoded phenylalanine. The earlier analysis of fewer than 700 of the donors excluded sequences that lacked an unambiguous match to a single V gene segment. In an earlier analysis of approximately 590 of the donors, a V segment was called functional when productive rearrangements were above 56.7%, and segregating when the standard deviation between donors exceeded 5%. A statistical classification framework was built for diagnosing cytomegalovirus status from the catalog of TCR beta chain sequences. V and J gene assignment, in a later analysis, came from comparing TCR nucleotide sequences with IMGT/GENE-DB human TR gene sequences. Using the TCRdist pipeline, a later analysis assigned CDR3 sequences along with most-parsimonious VDJ recombination scenarios. In a later analysis, each TCR beta chain was defined by its CDR3 amino acid sequence together with its V-gene family, and reads without a unique V-gene family were excluded. To address suspected cross-contamination and a sequencing artifact, a later analysis removed under 600 highly shared, low-generation-probability nucleotide sequences. In a later analysis, a clonal expansion index was calculated for each public chain from normalized within-repertoire ranks of inferred template counts. A later analysis computed generation probabilities with a VDJ recombination model fitted to out-of-frame rearrangements, and checked the results against IGoR. In a later analysis, hypergeometric tests were used to score TCR-TCR, TCR-HLA and TCR-CMV co-occurrence, with a repertoire-size bias correction applied to TCR pairs. A later analysis estimated false discovery rates by permuting HLA or CMV assignments 20 times. In a later analysis, co-occurring TCRs were grouped using DBSCAN, with TCRdist sequence similarity added in when clustering inside HLA-allele-positive subsets. For co-occurrence clustering, repertoires with fewer than 30,000 or more than 120,000 public chains were excluded, along with about five repertoires with anomalous nucleotide sharing. TCRdb provides this immuneACCESS table in a form limited to in-frame rearrangements. Some clones are lacking; in checked studies, under half of them reflect an unresolved V gene, and why the rest are absent is not known. V and J calls and clone size are given by that table; D and trimming were obtained from the DNA. This sample lists over 100,000 clones; under 10% were detected once. Roughly 7% of the sample is held by the ten biggest clonotypes.

About this clone: No cognate antigen has been identified for it. The input lacks base qualities; no much larger clone sits a single base away.

This TCR derives from a woman aged 40 to 50 in good health and CMV-seropositive. Recombination connected TRBV7-8 to TRBJ2-7; a stretch of 8 junction bases matches TRBD1. Sequenced input: PBMCs. The CDR3 sequence is CASSQLTGEVREQYF. At the DNA level, the sequence is TGTGCCAGCAGCCAACTGACAGGGGAGGTTAGGGAGCAGTACTTC.